This T cell receptor (beta chain) was documented in a study of OX40 agonist ivuxolimab in advanced cancers. TCRdb keeps only in-frame clones here, not all; method: immunoSEQ multiplex PCR. The sample shows approximately 70,000 clones, approximately 78% of them seen only once. The V gene lost 6 bases and the J gene lost 8 bases, with 28 bases spanning the gap. In germline, CDR1 is WNHNN, CDR2 SYGVQD (reference sequence). This CDR3 contains 17 residues. The clonotype comes from an adult with an advanced solid tumor such as melanoma, head and neck, liver or kidney cancer. This rearrangement joins TRBV10-1 to TRBJ1-2; a weak D match, TRBD1 (5 bases). Sample: CD4+ or CD8+ T cells sorted from blood, taken in a trial of the OX40 agonist ivuxolimab. The CDR3 DNA follows: TGCGCCAGCAGATTCTTCCCCTATGGGGGTAGAATGTGGGGCTACACCTTC. It specifies CASRFFPYGGRMWGYTF.